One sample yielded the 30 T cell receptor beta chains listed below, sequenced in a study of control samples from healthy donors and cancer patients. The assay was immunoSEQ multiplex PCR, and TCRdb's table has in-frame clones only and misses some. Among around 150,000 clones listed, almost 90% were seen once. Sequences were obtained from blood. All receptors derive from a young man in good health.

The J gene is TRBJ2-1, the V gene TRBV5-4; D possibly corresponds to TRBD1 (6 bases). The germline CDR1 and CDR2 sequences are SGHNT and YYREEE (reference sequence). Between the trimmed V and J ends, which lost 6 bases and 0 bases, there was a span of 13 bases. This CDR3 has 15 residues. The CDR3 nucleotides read TGTGCCAGCACCATAAGGGGGAGCTCCTACAATGAGCAGTTCTTC. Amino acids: CASTIRGSSYNEQFF.

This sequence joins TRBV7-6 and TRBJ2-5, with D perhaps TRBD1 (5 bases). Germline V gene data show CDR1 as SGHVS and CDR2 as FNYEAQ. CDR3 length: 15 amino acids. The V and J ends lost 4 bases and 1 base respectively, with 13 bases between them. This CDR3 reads CASSYKGISQETQYF. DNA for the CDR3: TGTGCCAGCAGCTACAAGGGGATAAGCCAAGAGACCCAGTACTTC.

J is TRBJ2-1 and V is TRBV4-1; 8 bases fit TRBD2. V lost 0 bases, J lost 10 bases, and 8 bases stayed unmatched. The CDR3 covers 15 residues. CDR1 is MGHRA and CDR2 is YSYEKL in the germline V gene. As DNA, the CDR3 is TGCGCCAGCAGCCAAGATACCGGGGGGGCCCTGGAGCAGTTCTTC. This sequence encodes CASSQDTGGALEQFF.

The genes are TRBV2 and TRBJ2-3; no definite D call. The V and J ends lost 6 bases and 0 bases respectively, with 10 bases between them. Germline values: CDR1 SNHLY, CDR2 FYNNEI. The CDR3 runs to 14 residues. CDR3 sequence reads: CASSQTLSTDTQYF. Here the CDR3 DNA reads TGTGCCAGCAGCCAGACACTGAGCACAGATACGCAGTATTTT.

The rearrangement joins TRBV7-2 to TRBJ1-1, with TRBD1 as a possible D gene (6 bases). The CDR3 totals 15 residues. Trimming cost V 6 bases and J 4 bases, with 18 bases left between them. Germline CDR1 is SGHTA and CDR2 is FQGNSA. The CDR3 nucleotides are TGTGCCAGCAGTTTCGAGCGGGACACCACCACTGAAGCTTTCTTT. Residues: CASSFERDTTTEAFF. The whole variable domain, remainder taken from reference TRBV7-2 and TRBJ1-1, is GAGVSQSPSNKVTEKGKDVELRCDPISGHTALYWYRQSLGQGLEFLIYFQGNSAPDKSGLPSDRFSAERTGGSVSTLTIQRTQQEDSAVYLCASSFERDTTTEAFFGQGTRLTVV.

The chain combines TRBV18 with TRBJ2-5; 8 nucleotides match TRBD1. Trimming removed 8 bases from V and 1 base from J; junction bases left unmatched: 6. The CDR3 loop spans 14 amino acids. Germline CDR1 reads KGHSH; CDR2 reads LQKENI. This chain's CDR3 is CASLTGGIQETQYF. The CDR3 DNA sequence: TGTGCCAGCCTAACAGGGGGAATCCAAGAGACCCAGTACTTC.

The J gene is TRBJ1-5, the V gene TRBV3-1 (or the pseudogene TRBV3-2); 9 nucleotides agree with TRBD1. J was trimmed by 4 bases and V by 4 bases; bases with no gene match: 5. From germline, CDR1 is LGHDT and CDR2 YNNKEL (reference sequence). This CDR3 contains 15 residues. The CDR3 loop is CASSPGTGRNQPQHF. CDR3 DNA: TGTGCCAGCAGCCCCGGGACAGGGAGGAATCAGCCCCAGCATTTT.

The CDR3 sequence: CASSQANEQYF. The CDR3 nucleotides are TGTGCCAGCAGCCAAGCCAACGAGCAGTACTTC. The rearrangement links TRBV14 to TRBJ2-7; the D is unclear. Trimming removed 1 base at V and 5 bases at J, with 3 bases between. The CDR3 is made up of 11 amino acids. Germline V gene lookup returns CDR1 SGHDN and CDR2 FVKESK.

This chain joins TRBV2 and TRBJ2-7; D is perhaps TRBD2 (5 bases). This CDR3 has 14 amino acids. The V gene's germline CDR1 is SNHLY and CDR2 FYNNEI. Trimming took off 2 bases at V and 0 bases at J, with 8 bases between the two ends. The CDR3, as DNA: TGTGCCAGCAGTGAATCGGGAAGCTCCTACGAGCAGTACTTC. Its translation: CASSESGSSYEQYF.

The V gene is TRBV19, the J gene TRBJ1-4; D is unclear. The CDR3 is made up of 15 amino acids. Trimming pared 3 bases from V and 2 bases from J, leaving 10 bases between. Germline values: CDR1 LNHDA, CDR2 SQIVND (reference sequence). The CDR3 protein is CASSMGSGTNEKLFF. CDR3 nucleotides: TGTGCCAGTAGTATGGGGTCCGGGACTAATGAAAAACTGTTTTTT.

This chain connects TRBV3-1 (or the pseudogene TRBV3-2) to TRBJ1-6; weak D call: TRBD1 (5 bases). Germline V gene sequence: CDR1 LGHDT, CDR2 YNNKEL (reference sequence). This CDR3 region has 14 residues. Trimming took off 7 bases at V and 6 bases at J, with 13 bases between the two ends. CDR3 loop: CASTRGGTNSPLHF. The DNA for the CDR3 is TGTGCCAGCACCCGTGGTGGGACTAATTCACCCCTCCACTTT.

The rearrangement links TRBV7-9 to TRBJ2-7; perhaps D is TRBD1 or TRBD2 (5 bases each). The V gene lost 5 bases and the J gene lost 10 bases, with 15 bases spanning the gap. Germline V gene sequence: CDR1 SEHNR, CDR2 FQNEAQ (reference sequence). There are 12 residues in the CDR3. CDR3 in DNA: TGTGCCAGCAGCCCGGGACGTCTGGATCAGTACTTC. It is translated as CASSPGRLDQYF.

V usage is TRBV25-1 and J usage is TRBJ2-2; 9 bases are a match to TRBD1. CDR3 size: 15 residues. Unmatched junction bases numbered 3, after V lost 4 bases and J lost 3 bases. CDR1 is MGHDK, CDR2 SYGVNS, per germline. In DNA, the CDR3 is TGTGCCAGCAGTGCGGGACAGGGCGACACCGGGGAGCTGTTTTTT. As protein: CASSAGQGDTGELFF.

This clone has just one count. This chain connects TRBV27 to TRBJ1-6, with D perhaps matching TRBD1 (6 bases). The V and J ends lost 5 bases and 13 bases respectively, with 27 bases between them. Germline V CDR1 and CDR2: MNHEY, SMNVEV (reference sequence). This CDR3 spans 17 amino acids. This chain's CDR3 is CASSLLDSPQVRFPLHF. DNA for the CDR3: TGTGCCAGCAGTCTACTGGACAGCCCGCAGGTAAGATTCCCCCTCCACTTT.

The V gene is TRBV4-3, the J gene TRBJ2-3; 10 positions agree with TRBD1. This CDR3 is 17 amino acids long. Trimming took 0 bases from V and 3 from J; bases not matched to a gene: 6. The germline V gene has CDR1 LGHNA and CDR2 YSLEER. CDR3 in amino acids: CASSQDWTGGATDTQYF. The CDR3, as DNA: TGCGCCAGCAGCCAAGACTGGACAGGGGGGGCGACAGATACGCAGTATTTT.

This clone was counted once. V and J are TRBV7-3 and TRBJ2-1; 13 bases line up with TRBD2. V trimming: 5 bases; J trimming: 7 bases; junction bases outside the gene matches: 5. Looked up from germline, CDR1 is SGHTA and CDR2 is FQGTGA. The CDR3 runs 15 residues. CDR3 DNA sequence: TGTGCCAGCAGCAAACTAGCGGGGGGGCCTAATGAGCAGTTCTTC. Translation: CASSKLAGGPNEQFF.

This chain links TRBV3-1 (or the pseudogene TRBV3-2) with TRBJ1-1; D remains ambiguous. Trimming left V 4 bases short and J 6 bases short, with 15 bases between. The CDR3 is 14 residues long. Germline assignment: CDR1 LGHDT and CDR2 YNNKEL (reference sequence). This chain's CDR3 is CASSPLGRAPEAFF. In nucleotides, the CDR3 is TGTGCCAGCAGCCCCCTTGGGAGGGCACCTGAAGCTTTCTTT.

CDR3 protein: CASSVGLADETQYF. The CDR3 nucleotides read TGTGCCAGCAGCGTAGGACTAGCAGATGAGACCCAGTACTTC. The chain couples TRBV9 to TRBJ2-5, with 7 nucleotides matching TRBD2. The junction had 4 bases not matched to a gene; V was cut back by 0 bases and J by 5 bases. The CDR3 is 14 residues long. Germline V lookup: CDR1 SGDLS, CDR2 YYNGEE. Complete variable domain (other parts from reference TRBV9 and TRBJ2-5): DSGVTQTPKHLITATGQRVTLRCSPRSGDLSVYWYQQSLDQGLQFLIQYYNGEERAKGNILERFSAQQFPDLHSELNLSSLELGDSALYFCASSVGLADETQYFGPGTRLLVL.

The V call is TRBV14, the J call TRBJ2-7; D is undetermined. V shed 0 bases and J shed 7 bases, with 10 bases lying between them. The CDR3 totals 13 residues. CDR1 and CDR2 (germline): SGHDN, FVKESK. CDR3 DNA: TGTGCCAGCAGCCAAGAGGCGGACGGAGAGCAGTACTTC. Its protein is CASSQEADGEQYF.

CDR3 in DNA: TGTGCCAGCAGCCGGGGACTAGCGGGGGACGGGGAGCTGTTTTTT. It translates to CASSRGLAGDGELFF. The chain couples TRBV7-3 to TRBJ2-2; 14 nucleotides match TRBD2. This CDR3 is built from 15 residues. From germline, CDR1 is SGHTA and CDR2 FQGTGA. V dropped 5 bases and J dropped 7; count of bases not matched to a gene: 3.

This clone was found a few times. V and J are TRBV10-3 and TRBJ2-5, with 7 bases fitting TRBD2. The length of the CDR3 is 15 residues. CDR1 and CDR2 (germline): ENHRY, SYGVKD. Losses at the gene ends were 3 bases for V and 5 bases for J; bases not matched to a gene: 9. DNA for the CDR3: TGTGCCATCAGTGACTCTAGCGGTCGGGGGGAGACCCAGTACTTC. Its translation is CAISDSSGRGETQYF.

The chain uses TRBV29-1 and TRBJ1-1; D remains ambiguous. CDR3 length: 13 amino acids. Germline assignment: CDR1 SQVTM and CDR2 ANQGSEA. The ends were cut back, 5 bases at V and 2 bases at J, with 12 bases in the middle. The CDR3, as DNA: TGCAGCGTTAACAGCCTCTCCAACACTGAAGCTTTCTTT. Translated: CSVNSLSNTEAFF.

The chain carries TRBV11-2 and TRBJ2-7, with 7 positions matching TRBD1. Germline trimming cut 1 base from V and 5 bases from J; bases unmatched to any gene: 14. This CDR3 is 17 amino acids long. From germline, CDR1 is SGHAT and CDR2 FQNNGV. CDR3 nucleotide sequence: TGTGCCAGCAGCTTAGTCGGCGTTGGGACAGCCAAGGACGAGCAGTACTTC. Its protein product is CASSLVGVGTAKDEQYF.

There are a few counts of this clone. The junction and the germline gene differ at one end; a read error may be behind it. The CDR3: CASRLATNEKLFF. CDR3 DNA: TGCGCCAGCCGATTGGCAACTAATGAAAAACTGTTTTTT. The V call is TRBV18, the J call TRBJ1-4; D remains ambiguous. Germline values: CDR1 KGHSH, CDR2 LQKENI. CDR3 length: 13 residues. The variable domain in full, with the rest retrieved from reference TRBV18 and TRBJ1-4, is NAGVMQNPRHLVRRRGQEARLRCSPMKGHSHVYWYRQLPEEGLKFMVYLQKENIIDESGMPKERFSAEFPKEGPSILRIQQVVRGDSAAYFCASRLATNEKLFFGSGTQLSVL.

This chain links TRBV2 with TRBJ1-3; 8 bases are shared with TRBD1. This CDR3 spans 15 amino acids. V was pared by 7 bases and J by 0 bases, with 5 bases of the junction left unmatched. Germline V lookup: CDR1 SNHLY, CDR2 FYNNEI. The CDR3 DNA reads TGTGCCAGCATAAGGGACAGGAACTCTGGAAACACCATATATTTT. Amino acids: CASIRDRNSGNTIYF.

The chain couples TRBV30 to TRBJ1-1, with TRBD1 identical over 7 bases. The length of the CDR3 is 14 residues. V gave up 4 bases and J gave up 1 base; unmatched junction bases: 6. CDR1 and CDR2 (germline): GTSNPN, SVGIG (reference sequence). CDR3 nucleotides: TGTGCCTGGAAACAGGGGAGGAGGAACACTGAAGCTTTCTTT. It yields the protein CAWKQGRRNTEAFF.

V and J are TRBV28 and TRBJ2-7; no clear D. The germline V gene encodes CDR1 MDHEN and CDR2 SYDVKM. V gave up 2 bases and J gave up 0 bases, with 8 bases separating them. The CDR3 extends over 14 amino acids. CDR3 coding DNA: TGTGCCAGCAGTTTACTCGGAGCCTCCTACGAGCAGTACTTC. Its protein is CASSLLGASYEQYF.

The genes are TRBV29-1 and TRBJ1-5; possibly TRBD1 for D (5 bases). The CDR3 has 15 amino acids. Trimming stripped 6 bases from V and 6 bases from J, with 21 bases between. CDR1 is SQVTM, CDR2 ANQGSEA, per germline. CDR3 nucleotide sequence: TGCAGCGTGATGATGGCAGGGACTCAGGGTCAGCCCCAGCATTTT. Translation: CSVMMAGTQGQPQHF.

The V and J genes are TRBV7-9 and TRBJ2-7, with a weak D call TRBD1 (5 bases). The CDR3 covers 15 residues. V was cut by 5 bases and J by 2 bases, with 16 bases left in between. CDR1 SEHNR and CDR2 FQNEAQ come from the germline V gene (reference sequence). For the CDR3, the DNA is TGTGCCAGCAGCCATATAAGACAGACCACCTACGAGCAGTACTTC. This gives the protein CASSHIRQTTYEQYF.

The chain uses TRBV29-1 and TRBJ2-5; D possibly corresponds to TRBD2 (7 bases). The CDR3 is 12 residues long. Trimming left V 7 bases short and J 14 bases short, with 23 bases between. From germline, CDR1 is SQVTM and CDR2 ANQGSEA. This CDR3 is CSAGGLTSAFYF. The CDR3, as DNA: TGCAGCGCCGGGGGCTTAACTAGCGCCTTCTACTTC.